This T cell receptor (beta chain) was profiled in a study of T cell changes during pregnancy in multiple sclerosis. This CDR3 is built from 21 residues. From germline, CDR1 is LGHNA and CDR2 YNFKEQ. Trimming at V came to 4 bases and at J to 1 base, leaving 20 bases not matched to a gene. Clones were read by immunoSEQ multiplex PCR, and TCRdb kept only the in-frame ones, dropping some. The profile shows over 55,000 clones, 85% to 95% of them singletons. The TCR comes from a female donor with multiple sclerosis, enrolled in a pregnancy study. The chain joins TRBV4-2 to TRBJ1-5; 9 nucleotides agree with TRBD1. Sample: CD8+ T cells from peripheral blood mononuclear cells, taken in the third trimester of pregnancy. The CDR3 bases are TGTGCCAGCAGCCCGAACTCGAATTTAGGGACAGGGAGTCTAAGCAATCAGCCCCAGCATTTT. Its translation: CASSPNSNLGTGSLSNQPQHF.